The next 20 T cell receptor beta chains were all read from a single sample in a study of early T cells in non-severe SARS-CoV-2 infection (dated by TCRdb to the early 2020s). Library preparation employed 5' RACE. The reads were generated on a NextSeq 500. Using fastp trimming at Q25 and MiXCR clonotype assembly, TCRdb reanalyzed the public sequencing data and kept in-frame beta chains. CDR3 protein duplicates are merged, each entry listing the most common genes and DNA. For this sample there are about 60,000 distinct CDR3 sequences; around 8.7% appear just once. The top ten hold under 4% of the sample. Material: whole blood. These receptors came from an adult who was a healthcare worker with PCR-confirmed SARS-CoV-2 infection or an uninfected control (not recorded which).

This clonotype was observed a few times. The V call is TRBV5-4, the J call TRBJ2-3; D is perhaps TRBD2 (5 bases). The CDR3 length is 16 residues. Trimming removed 1 base from V and 6 bases from J, with 18 bases in between. The germline CDR1 and CDR2 sequences are SGHNT and YYREEE (reference sequence). CDR3: CASSLPGTRSVDTQYF. CDR3 bases: TGTGCCAGCAGCTTGCCGGGAACCCGCTCGGTGGATACGCAGTATTTT.

This clonotype was recorded a few times. The gene calls are TRBV12-3 or TRBV12-4 and TRBJ2-1; D is possibly TRBD1 (5 bases). The length of the CDR3 is 15 residues. The V and J ends lost 0 bases and 6 bases respectively, with 12 bases between them. This CDR3 reads CASSLAAGQGNEQFF. The CDR3 nucleotides read TGTGCCAGCAGTTTAGCGGCAGGGCAAGGCAATGAGCAGTTCTTC.

The chain combines TRBV5-5 with TRBJ2-2; D unresolved. Trimming left V 4 bases short and J 3 bases short, with 4 bases between. Germline CDR1 SGHKS, CDR2 YYEKEE (reference sequence). The CDR3 runs to 12 residues. The CDR3 region is CASSVDTGELFF. The CDR3 coding sequence is TGTGCCAGCAGCGTGGACACCGGGGAGCTGTTTTTT.

The J gene is TRBJ2-2, the V gene TRBV4-2; 11 bases line up with TRBD2. There are 16 residues in the CDR3. Per the germline V gene, CDR1 is LGHNA and CDR2 is YNFKEQ. Losses at the gene ends were 4 bases for V and 1 base for J; bases not matched to a gene: 2. The CDR3 nucleotides read TGTGCCAGCAGCCCGGGACTAGCGGTGAACACCGGGGAGCTGTTTTTT. The encoded protein is CASSPGLAVNTGELFF.

In its sample, this clonotype was seen many times. The chain couples TRBV9 to TRBJ2-1; possible D gene TRBD1, 7 bases. The germline V gene has CDR1 SGDLS and CDR2 YYNGEE. The CDR3 covers 13 residues. V dropped 3 bases and J dropped 7 bases, with 11 bases sitting between them. The CDR3 region is CASSGAGQNEQFF. CDR3 nucleotides: TGTGCCAGCAGCGGGGCGGGACAGAATGAGCAGTTCTTC.

This clonotype came up a few times. The J gene is TRBJ2-1, the V gene TRBV10-3; 12 nucleotides line up with TRBD2. The CDR3 consists of 15 residues. Germline V gene sequence: CDR1 ENHRY, CDR2 SYGVKD. The V segment lost 2 bases and the J segment 8 bases; nucleotides outside the gene matches: 4. The CDR3 sequence: CAISEVTSGSDEQFF. In DNA form, the CDR3 reads TGTGCCATCAGTGAGGTGACTAGCGGGAGTGATGAGCAGTTCTTC.

This chain links TRBV27 with TRBJ2-3, with D possibly being TRBD1 (6 bases). The CDR3 consists of 14 residues. Germline CDR1 is MNHEY and CDR2 is SMNVEV (reference sequence). Between the trimmed V and J ends, which lost 3 bases and 11 bases, there was a span of 18 bases. Here the CDR3 DNA reads TGTGCCAGCAGTTTTTCTCCTCCGCTAGGGGGGCAGTATTTT. It encodes CASSFSPPLGGQYF.

This clonotype is a singleton in its sample. The V gene is TRBV7-8, the J gene TRBJ2-7; TRBD1 or TRBD2 may be the D gene (5 bases each). This CDR3 comprises 15 residues. The V gene's germline CDR1 is SGHVS and CDR2 FQNEAQ. Deletions cut 4 bases from V and 3 bases from J, with 16 bases between. CDR3 DNA sequence: TGTGCCAGCAGCTCTGCTGGGGGAAAGGTCTACGAGCAGTACTTC. Amino acids: CASSSAGGKVYEQYF.

This clonotype was picked up a small number of times. The CDR3 nucleotides read TGCGCCAGCAGCCAGGGGACAGCGACCTACAATGAGCAGTTCTTC. It is translated as CASSQGTATYNEQFF. The chain combines TRBV23-1 with TRBJ2-1; 7 bases are a match to TRBD1. TRBV23-1 counts as an open reading frame of uncertain function. The J segment lost 2 bases and the V segment lost 6 bases, leaving 7 bases of the junction unmatched. This CDR3 is 15 amino acids long.

The chain is built from TRBV11-2 and TRBJ2-3; TRBD2 agrees at 7 bases. Germline values: CDR1 SGHAT, CDR2 FQNNGV. This CDR3 is 17 amino acids long. Unmatched junction bases numbered 8, after V lost 2 bases and J lost 0 bases. In DNA, the CDR3 is TGTGCCAGCAGCTTAAGTAGTCTAGCGGTGAGCACAGATACGCAGTATTTT. The encoded protein is CASSLSSLAVSTDTQYF.

This chain joins TRBV28 and TRBJ1-5; D remains unclear. With 3 bases removed from V and 6 bases from J, the gap between germline ends came to 3 bases. Germline V gene lookup returns CDR1 MDHEN and CDR2 SYDVKM. The CDR3 spans 11 residues. The CDR3 DNA reads TGTGCCAGCAGTTTGGGTCAGCCCCAGCATTTT. It codes for CASSLGQPQHF.

The CDR3 loop reads CASSQDAWTLTSGRDIQYF. DNA of the CDR3: TGCGCCAGCAGCCAAGATGCCTGGACCTTGACTAGCGGGAGGGACATTCAGTACTTC. The chain carries TRBV4-3 and TRBJ2-4; TRBD2 matches 14 bases. This CDR3 region has 19 residues. V shed 0 bases, J shed 8 bases, and the junction held 12 bases outside the gene matches. Germline assignment: CDR1 LGHNA and CDR2 YSLEER.

This clonotype was detected ten times or more. V usage is TRBV20-1 and J usage is TRBJ2-1; D is unresolved. CDR1 DFQATT and CDR2 SNEGSKA come from the germline V gene (reference sequence). The V gene lost 2 bases and the J gene lost 1 base, with 15 bases spanning the gap. The CDR3 covers 16 residues. CDR3 bases: TGCAGTGCTAGATCCGCAGTAGGGCGTTCCTACAATGAGCAGTTCTTC. Amino acids: CSARSAVGRSYNEQFF.

The V call is TRBV29-1, the J call TRBJ2-7; the match to TRBD2 covers 7 bases. V dropped 7 bases and J dropped 7; count of bases not matched to a gene: 16. CDR3 length equals 14 residues. Germline V gene sequence: CDR1 SQVTM, CDR2 ANQGSEA. CDR3 nucleotides: TGCAGCGCCCGGCTAGCGGCCCTGTACTCGGAGCAGTACTTC. Amino acid sequence: CSARLAALYSEQYF.

The CDR3 here is CSVEPGTGETEAFF. CDR3 DNA: TGCAGCGTTGAGCCCGGCACAGGGGAGACTGAAGCTTTCTTT. This rearrangement joins TRBV29-1 to TRBJ1-1; 7 bases are a match to TRBD1. Germline CDR1 SQVTM, CDR2 ANQGSEA. The CDR3 has 14 amino acids. V gave up 3 bases and J gave up 5 bases; unmatched junction bases: 9.

This clonotype was seen ten or more times. The chain is built from TRBV6-2 or TRBV6-3 and TRBJ2-1; TRBD2 matches at 7 bases. This CDR3 region has 16 residues. Germline CDR1 MNHEY, CDR2 SVGEGT. The ends lost 6 bases at V and 6 bases at J; junction bases unmatched: 14. DNA of the CDR3: TGTGCCAGCAGCACTGGGGGGGAGGGCCCCTCCAATGAGCAGTTCTTC. This encodes CASSTGGEGPSNEQFF.

The chain couples TRBV5-1 to TRBJ2-3; D perhaps matches TRBD2 (6 bases). The CDR3 sequence is 15 residues long. Trimming left V 2 bases short and J 0 bases short, with 10 bases between. CDR1 SGHRS and CDR2 YFSETQ come from the germline V gene. The CDR3 coding sequence is TGCGCCAGCAGCTTAGAGGGAGGAAGCACAGATACGCAGTATTTT. Protein product: CASSLEGGSTDTQYF.

The V and J genes are TRBV5-1 and TRBJ2-1, with D perhaps TRBD1 (6 bases). The V gene's germline CDR1 is SGHRS and CDR2 YFSETQ. V was shortened by 0 bases and J by 6 bases, with 10 bases between the two germline ends. CDR3 length: 14 amino acids. The CDR3 spells CASSLDRALNEQFF. DNA of the CDR3: TGCGCCAGCAGCTTGGACAGGGCACTCAATGAGCAGTTCTTC.

Many counts were recorded for this clonotype. The gene calls are TRBV29-1 and TRBJ2-5, with a weak D call TRBD2 (7 bases). This CDR3 comprises 13 residues. Germline V gene data show CDR1 as SQVTM and CDR2 as ANQGSEA. The ends were cut back, 3 bases at V and 4 bases at J, with 12 bases in the middle. Written as DNA, the CDR3 is TGCAGCGTTGAGCGGGGGCGGCTAGAGACCCAGTACTTC. It yields the protein CSVERGRLETQYF.

Many counts were recorded for this clonotype. This chain links TRBV7-2 with TRBJ2-7; D remains ambiguous. CDR1 is SGHTA and CDR2 is FQGNSA in the germline V gene. The V gene lost 6 bases and the J gene lost 0 bases, with 15 bases spanning the gap. This CDR3 is built from 15 residues. The CDR3 loop reads CASRSPNDRSYEQYF. The CDR3 coding sequence is TGTGCCAGCAGGTCCCCGAACGACCGCTCCTACGAGCAGTACTTC. The full variable domain, with the rest looked up from reference TRBV7-2 and TRBJ2-7, is GAGVSQSPSNKVTEKGKDVELRCDPISGHTALYWYRQSLGQGLEFLIYFQGNSAPDKSGLPSDRFSAERTGGSVSTLTIQRTQQEDSAVYLCASRSPNDRSYEQYFGPGTRLTVT.